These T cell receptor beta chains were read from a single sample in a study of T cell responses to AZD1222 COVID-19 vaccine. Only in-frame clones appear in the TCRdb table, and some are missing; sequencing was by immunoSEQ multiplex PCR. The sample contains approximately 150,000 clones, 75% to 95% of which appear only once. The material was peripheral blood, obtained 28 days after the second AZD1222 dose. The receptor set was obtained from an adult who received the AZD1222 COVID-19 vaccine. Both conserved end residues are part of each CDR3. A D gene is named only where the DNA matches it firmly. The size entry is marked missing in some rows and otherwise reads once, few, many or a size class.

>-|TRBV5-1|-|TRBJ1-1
CASSLSRNTEAFF
TGCGCCAGCAGCTTGAGCAGAAACACTGAAGCTTTCTTT
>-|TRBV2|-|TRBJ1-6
CASSERGDNSPLHF
TGTGCCAGCAGTGAAAGGGGGGACAATTCACCCCTCCACTTT
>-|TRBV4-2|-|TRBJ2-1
CASSQGDSDEQFF
TGTGCCAGCAGCCAAGGAGATTCGGATGAGCAGTTCTTC
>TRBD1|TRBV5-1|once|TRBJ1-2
CASSFTGDPNYGYTF
TGCGCCAGCAGCTTCACAGGGGACCCTAACTATGGCTACACCTTC
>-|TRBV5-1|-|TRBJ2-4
CASSPRDGNIQYF
TGCGCCAGCAGCCCGCGGGACGGGAACATTCAGTACTTC
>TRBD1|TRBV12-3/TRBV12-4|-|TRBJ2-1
CASSLDRDTEQFF
TGTGCCAGCAGTCTCGACAGGGACACTGAGCAGTTCTTC
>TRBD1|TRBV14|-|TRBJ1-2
CASSRDRVDYGYTF
TGTGCCAGCAGCCGGGACAGGGTAGACTATGGCTACACCTTC
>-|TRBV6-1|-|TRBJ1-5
CASSEPNRRQPQHF
TGTGCCAGCAGTGAACCCAACAGGCGGCAGCCCCAGCATTTT
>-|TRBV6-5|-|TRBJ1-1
CASSPLIMNTEAFF
TGTGCCAGCAGCCCGTTGATCATGAACACTGAAGCTTTCTTT
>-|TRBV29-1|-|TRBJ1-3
CSVETELRSGNTIYF
TGCAGCGTTGAGACAGAACTTAGGTCTGGAAACACCATATATTTT
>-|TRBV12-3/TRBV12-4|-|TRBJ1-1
CASSFPGGDEAFF
TGTGCCAGCAGTTTTCCGGGGGGGGATGAAGCTTTCTTT
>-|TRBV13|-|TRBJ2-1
CASSSLGTYNEQFF
TGTGCCAGCAGCTCCCTGGGCACTTACAATGAGCAGTTCTTC
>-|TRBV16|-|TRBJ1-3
CASSQGGTRSSGNTIYF
TGTGCCAGCAGCCAAGGGGGCACAAGATCCTCTGGAAACACCATATATTTT
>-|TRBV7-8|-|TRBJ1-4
CASSLRTNEKLFF
TGTGCCAGCAGCTTGAGAACTAATGAAAAACTGTTTTTT
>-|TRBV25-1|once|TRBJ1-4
CASSVPSSINEKLFF
TGTGCCAGCAGTGTTCCCTCCAGCATTAATGAAAAACTGTTTTTT
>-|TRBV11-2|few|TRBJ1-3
CASSPPGTRGNTIYF
TGTGCCAGCAGCCCCCCCGGGACACGTGGAAACACCATATATTTT
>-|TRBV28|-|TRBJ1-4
CASIPSGITEKLFF
TGTGCCAGCATTCCTAGCGGGATAACTGAAAAACTGTTTTTT
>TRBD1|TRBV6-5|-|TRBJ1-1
CASSYSRTGDTEAFF
TGTGCCAGCAGTTACTCCCGGACAGGAGACACTGAAGCTTTCTTT
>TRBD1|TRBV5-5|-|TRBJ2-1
CASSRVGGGPYNEQFF
TGTGCCAGCAGCCGGGTAGGGGGCGGACCCTACAATGAGCAGTTCTTC
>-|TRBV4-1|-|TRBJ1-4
CASSQFSNEKLFF
TGCGCTAGCAGCCAATTTTCCAATGAAAAACTGTTTTTT
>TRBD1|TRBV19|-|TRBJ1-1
CASRNRDSDTEAFF
TGTGCCAGTCGAAACCGGGACAGCGACACTGAAGCTTTCTTT
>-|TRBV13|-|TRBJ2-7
CASSSAYEQYF
TGTGCCAGCAGCTCCGCCTACGAGCAGTACTTC
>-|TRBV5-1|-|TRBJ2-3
CASNRTPGTDTQYF
TGCGCCAGCAACAGGACTCCTGGCACAGATACGCAGTATTTT
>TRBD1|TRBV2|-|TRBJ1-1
CASSSQGLNTEAFF
TGTGCCAGCAGTTCACAGGGGTTGAACACTGAAGCTTTCTTT
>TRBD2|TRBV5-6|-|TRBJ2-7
CASSYYLAGVSYEQYF
TGTGCCAGCAGTTACTACCTAGCGGGGGTCTCCTACGAGCAGTACTTC
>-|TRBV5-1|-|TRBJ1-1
CASSQLGGENTEAFF
TGCGCCAGCAGCCAGCTTGGGGGGGAGAACACTGAAGCTTTCTTT
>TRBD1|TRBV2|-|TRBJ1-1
CASSRDSSRTEAFF
TGTGCCAGCAGTAGGGACAGTTCACGCACTGAAGCTTTCTTT